The 6 T cell receptor beta chains below come from one sample, sequenced in a study of cytomegalovirus exposure and HLA in healthy donors. The PCR ran on 60 Vbeta and 13 Jbeta primers. The protocol was immunoSEQ multiplex PCR, while the TCRdb copy is restricted to in-frame clones and leaves out a portion. The table has about 110,000 clones, about four fifths seen once. Sequencing was done on a sample of PBMCs. These TCRs come from a man in his thirties or forties in good health and CMV-seropositive.

The chain is built from TRBV18 and TRBJ2-5, with a possible D match to TRBD1 (6 bases). The CDR3 consists of 15 residues. CDR1 is KGHSH, CDR2 LQKENI, per germline. Trimming pared 4 bases from V and 7 bases from J, leaving 19 bases between. The chain's CDR3 is CASSLQLGQGGTQYF. The CDR3 DNA reads TGTGCCAGCTCACTACAACTCGGACAAGGGGGGACCCAGTACTTC.

Only one count was recorded for this clone. The chain couples TRBV12-5 to TRBJ2-1; TRBD1 aligns across 8 bases. V lost 9 bases and J lost 10; bases outside the gene matches: 11. This CDR3 is built from 13 residues. The germline V gene has CDR1 LGHNT and CDR2 FRNRAP. CDR3 sequence (DNA): TGTGCTAGCCTGATGGACAGGGAACGAGAGCAGTTCTTC. As protein: CASLMDREREQFF.

V is TRBV7-3 and J is TRBJ2-1; a weak D match, TRBD2 (5 bases). V shed 3 bases and J shed 4 bases, with 13 bases lying between them. The germline V gene encodes CDR1 SGHTA and CDR2 FQGTGA. CDR3 length: 15 residues. Written as DNA, the CDR3 is TGTGCCAGCAGCTTGGGGAGCGAGCGGTACAATGAGCAGTTCTTC. This translates into CASSLGSERYNEQFF.

This clone was observed a few times. The rearrangement joins TRBV18 to TRBJ1-2; 11 bases agree with TRBD1. The length of the CDR3 is 15 residues. Per germline, CDR1 KGHSH and CDR2 LQKENI. The junction had 5 bases not matched to a gene; V was cut back by 2 bases and J by 6 bases. The CDR3 loop is CASSPTWTGGDGYTF. The CDR3 region has the DNA TGTGCCAGCTCACCAACTTGGACAGGGGGCGATGGCTACACCTTC.

The V call is TRBV4-1, the J call TRBJ1-2, with D maybe TRBD1 (5 bases). Germline loops: CDR1 MGHRA, CDR2 YSYEKL. This CDR3 region has 15 residues. V was cut by 2 bases and J by 7 bases, with 17 bases left in between. DNA for the CDR3: TGCGCCAGCAGCCAATATGGGGCCGGGTGGGGTGGCTACACCTTC. Translation: CASSQYGAGWGGYTF.

The genes are TRBV23-1 and TRBJ2-7; D may be TRBD2 (6 bases). TRBV23-1 is classed as an ORF, of uncertain function. CDR3 size: 16 residues. V was cut by 2 bases and J by 2 bases, with 16 bases left in between. CDR3 residues: CASSQLLGGLTYEQYV. The CDR3 nucleotides read TGCGCCAGCAGTCAACTCCTGGGGGGATTAACCTACGAGCAGTACGTC.